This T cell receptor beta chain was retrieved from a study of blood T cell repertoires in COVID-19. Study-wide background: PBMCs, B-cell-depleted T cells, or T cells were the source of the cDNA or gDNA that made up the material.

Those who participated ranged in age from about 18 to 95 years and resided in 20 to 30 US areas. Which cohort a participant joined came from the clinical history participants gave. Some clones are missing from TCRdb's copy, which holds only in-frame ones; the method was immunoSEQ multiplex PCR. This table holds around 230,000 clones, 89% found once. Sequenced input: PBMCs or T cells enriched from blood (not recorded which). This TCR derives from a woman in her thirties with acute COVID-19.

The CDR3 DNA reads as TGTGCCAGCAGTTCCCCCACAGGGCAACAAGAGACCCAGTACTTC. Its protein product is CASSSPTGQQETQYF. The chain employs TRBV27 and TRBJ2-5; the D gene is possibly TRBD1 (6 bases). This CDR3 comprises 15 residues. The ends were cut back, 4 bases at V and 2 bases at J, with 14 bases in the middle. Germline values: CDR1 MNHEY, CDR2 SMNVEV (reference sequence).